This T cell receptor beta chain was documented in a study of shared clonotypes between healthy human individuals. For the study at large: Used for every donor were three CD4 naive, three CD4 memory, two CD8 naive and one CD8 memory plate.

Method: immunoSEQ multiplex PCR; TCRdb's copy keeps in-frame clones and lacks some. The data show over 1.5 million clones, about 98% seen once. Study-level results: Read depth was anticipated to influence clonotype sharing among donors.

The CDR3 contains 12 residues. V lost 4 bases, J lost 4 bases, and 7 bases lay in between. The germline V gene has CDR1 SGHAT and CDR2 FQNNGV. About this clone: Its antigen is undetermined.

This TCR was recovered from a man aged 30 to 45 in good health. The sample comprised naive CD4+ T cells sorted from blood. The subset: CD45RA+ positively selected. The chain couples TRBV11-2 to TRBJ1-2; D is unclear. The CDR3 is CASSWDGYGYTF. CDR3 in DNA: TGTGCCAGCAGCTGGGATGGCTATGGCTACACCTTC.